This TCR beta chain derives from a study of graft-versus-host responses after intestinal transplantation. Study-level background: Every one of the recipients received anti-thymocyte globulin induction and afterwards took tacrolimus and steroids for around 3 years.

Study-wide results and limits: Patients with graft-donor T cell macrochimerism had high graft-versus-host to host-versus-graft clonal ratios in allografts. Peak GvH clone levels in circulation were associated with early post-transplant HvG declines.

Repertoires were generated with immunoSEQ multiplex PCR, while TCRdb's copy carries only in-frame clones and drops some. The table shows 80,000 to 95,000 clones, with roughly 91% occurring only once. About this clone itself: Antigen specificity is unknown.

Germline V gives CDR1 LNHNV, CDR2 YYDKDF (reference sequence). J was trimmed by 4 bases and V by 3 bases; bases with no gene match: 7. The CDR3 contains 15 residues. V and J are TRBV15 and TRBJ1-2; 8 positions match TRBD1. Sequenced here: unstimulated CD8+ T cells sorted from spleen or lymph node cells, sampled before intestinal transplant. This receptor was obtained from a human donor who received an intestinal transplant. The CDR3 region has the DNA TGTGCCACCAGCAGGGATACAGGGGGTGGCTATGGCTACACCTTC. Its protein is CATSRDTGGGYGYTF.